Shown below are 17 T cell receptor beta chains from a single sample sequenced in a study of spatial heterogeneity in lung cancer. The time point: blood at routine non-recurrence follow-up after resection. TCRdb redid the calling of the 5' RACE reads with MiXCR, one entry per CDR3 protein. Of 35,000 to 45,000 distinct CDR3 sequences in the sample, approximately 22% were seen once. Sequenced material: PBMCs, taken at follow-up. The receptors here all came from a female donor with early-stage non-small cell lung cancer.

This clonotype was recorded a few times. The rearrangement joins TRBV10-3 to TRBJ2-5; either TRBD1 or TRBD2 may fit D (5 bases each). The germline V gene encodes CDR1 ENHRY and CDR2 SYGVKD. V was pared by 11 bases and J by 5 bases, with 18 bases between. The CDR3 spans 13 residues. The CDR3 region is CASTDSKGETQYF. For the CDR3, the DNA is TGTGCCTCAACGGACTCAAAGGGGGAGACCCAGTACTTC.

The V call is TRBV6-5, the J call TRBJ2-5, with TRBD2 as a possible D gene (5 bases). Germline CDR1 is MNHEY and CDR2 is SVGAGI. The CDR3 is 14 amino acids. V lost 2 bases and J lost 0, with 7 bases in between. In DNA form, the CDR3 reads TGTGCCAGCAGTTACAGCGGCAACCAAGAGACCCAGTACTTC. Translation gives CASSYSGNQETQYF.

In DNA, the CDR3 is TGCAGCGTTGAAGATCTTCAGAGGCAGTCGGAGGGCTACACCTTC. Encoded protein: CSVEDLQRQSEGYTF. This sequence joins TRBV29-1 and TRBJ1-2; unclear D gene. The germline V and J ends were trimmed by 0 bases and 8 bases, with 19 bases remaining between them. This CDR3 is 15 amino acids long. Per the germline V gene, CDR1 is SQVTM and CDR2 is ANQGSEA.

Ten or more counts support this clonotype. The chain uses TRBV18 and TRBJ2-7; 8 bases line up with TRBD1. V lost 1 base and J lost 3; bases outside the gene matches: 5. The V gene's germline CDR1 is KGHSH and CDR2 LQKENI. The CDR3 contains 15 residues. This chain's CDR3 is CASSPRTGQNYEQYF. The CDR3 DNA reads as TGTGCCAGCTCACCACGGACAGGGCAGAACTACGAGCAGTACTTC.

This clonotype was recorded a few times. V is TRBV29-1 and J is TRBJ2-7; no definite D call. Germline CDR1 and CDR2: SQVTM and ANQGSEA. This CDR3 has 12 amino acids. V gave up 0 bases and J gave up 3 bases, with 6 bases separating them. The CDR3 region has the DNA TGCAGCGTTGAAGAAGGCAACTACGAGCAGTACTTC. Its protein is CSVEEGNYEQYF.

The rearrangement joins TRBV4-2 to TRBJ2-7, with 15 bases fitting TRBD2. Germline V gene lookup returns CDR1 LGHNA and CDR2 YNFKEQ. The length of the CDR3 is 17 residues. V dropped 4 bases and J dropped 5; count of bases not matched to a gene: 9. In nucleotides, the CDR3 is TGTGCCAGCAGCCTCCGGACTAGCGGGAGGGCCCTCGACGAGCAGTACTTC. Protein product: CASSLRTSGRALDEQYF.

The chain couples TRBV9 to TRBJ2-1; 7 bases align to TRBD2. The V gene's germline CDR1 is SGDLS and CDR2 YYNGEE. The length of the CDR3 is 13 residues. V lost 3 bases to trimming and J lost 7 bases; unmatched junction nucleotides: 4. The CDR3 region has the DNA TGTGCCAGCAGCGGGTATAGCGGGAATGAGCAGTTCTTC. This gives the protein CASSGYSGNEQFF.

This clonotype was seen repeatedly, ten times or more. V usage is TRBV25-1 and J usage is TRBJ2-5; D is unresolved. V was pared by 5 bases and J by 8 bases, with 12 bases between. The CDR3 contains 12 residues. Germline CDR1 is MGHDK and CDR2 is SYGVNS. CDR3 coding DNA: TGTGCCAGCAGTCTCTTCTTAGGAACCCAGTACTTC. It codes for CASSLFLGTQYF.

V is TRBV5-1 and J is TRBJ1-2; D possibly corresponds to TRBD1 (6 bases). Germline V gene lookup returns CDR1 SGHRS and CDR2 YFSETQ. This CDR3 contains 13 residues. V shed 1 base and J shed 3 bases, with 7 bases lying between them. The CDR3 bases are TGCGCCAGCAGCTTGAACAGGGACTATGGCTACACCTTC. Its protein is CASSLNRDYGYTF.

A remark on this clonotype: This may stem from a read error, because a much larger clone lies one nucleotide away. V is TRBV3-1 and J is TRBJ2-2; D is uncertain. CDR1 is LGHDT and CDR2 is YNNKEL in the germline V gene (reference sequence). The CDR3 is 13 amino acids. V lost 3 bases and J lost 11, with 13 bases in between. CDR3 DNA: TGTGCCAGCAGCCAGTTTTTAAGTGAAGAGCTGTTTTTT. Its translation: CASSQFLSEELFF.

CDR3 sequence: CASSVGGTGELFF. CDR3 DNA sequence: TGTGCCAGCAGCGTAGGTGGGACCGGGGAGCTGTTTTTT. The chain links TRBV9 to TRBJ2-2; D is unclear. Germline loops: CDR1 SGDLS, CDR2 YYNGEE. This CDR3 is 13 amino acids long. Trimming shortened V by 0 bases and J by 5 bases, and 5 bases separated the two germline ends.

The chain recombines TRBV11-3 with TRBJ2-1, with D uncertain. Trimming left V 1 base short and J 9 bases short, with 13 bases between. CDR3 length: 14 residues. Germline V gene data show CDR1 as SGHNT and CDR2 as YENEEA. The CDR3 here is CASSLVSTAIEQFF. CDR3 nucleotides: TGTGCCAGCAGCTTAGTGAGCACAGCTATTGAGCAGTTCTTC.

The rearrangement links TRBV20-1 to TRBJ2-2, with D unclear. Trimming took off 3 bases at V and 0 bases at J, with 8 bases between the two ends. CDR3 length equals 14 residues. In germline, CDR1 is DFQATT, CDR2 SNEGSKA (reference sequence). The CDR3 DNA reads as TGCAGTGCTAGTGGGCAGACGAACACCGGGGAGCTGTTTTTT. This gives the protein CSASGQTNTGELFF.

This clonotype was seen at least ten times. The gene calls are TRBV6-2 or TRBV6-3 and TRBJ1-1, with no clear D. The CDR3 has 14 residues. V was shortened by 4 bases and J by 2 bases, with 11 bases between the two germline ends. Germline V gene sequence: CDR1 MNHEY, CDR2 SVGEGT. The CDR3 is CASSFWVSNTEAFF. The DNA of the CDR3 is TGTGCCAGCAGTTTCTGGGTTTCTAACACTGAAGCTTTCTTT.

The V and J genes are TRBV10-1 and TRBJ2-7, with TRBD2 matching 9 bases. Per the germline V gene, CDR1 is WNHNN and CDR2 is SYGVQD (reference sequence). The CDR3 length is 13 residues. Trimming took 6 bases from V and 7 from J; bases not matched to a gene: 7. The CDR3 is CASSPWLAGEQYF. The CDR3 DNA is TGCGCCAGCAGCCCCTGGCTAGCGGGGGAGCAGTACTTC.

As to this clonotype: This may arise from a read error, as a much more abundant clone is one base away. The rearrangement uses TRBV29-1 and TRBJ2-1; D may correspond to TRBD1 or TRBD2 (5 bases each). In germline, CDR1 is SQVTM, CDR2 ANQGSEA. This CDR3 spans 14 amino acids. V lost 2 bases, J lost 9 bases, and 17 bases lay in between. The CDR3 here is CSVETGLANIEQFF. Here the CDR3 DNA reads TGCAGCGTTGAAACAGGACTGGCAAACATTGAGCAGTTCTTC.

The chain couples TRBV5-1 to TRBJ2-1, with D perhaps given as TRBD1 or TRBD2 (5 bases each). Trimming pared 4 bases from V and 10 bases from J, leaving 27 bases between. This CDR3 contains 17 residues. Germline V gene sequence: CDR1 SGHRS, CDR2 YFSETQ. The CDR3 coding sequence is TGCGCCAGCAGCCCAGAGGGACGGGCCTTTAGTGGTTTCGAGCAGTTCTTC. It yields the protein CASSPEGRAFSGFEQFF.